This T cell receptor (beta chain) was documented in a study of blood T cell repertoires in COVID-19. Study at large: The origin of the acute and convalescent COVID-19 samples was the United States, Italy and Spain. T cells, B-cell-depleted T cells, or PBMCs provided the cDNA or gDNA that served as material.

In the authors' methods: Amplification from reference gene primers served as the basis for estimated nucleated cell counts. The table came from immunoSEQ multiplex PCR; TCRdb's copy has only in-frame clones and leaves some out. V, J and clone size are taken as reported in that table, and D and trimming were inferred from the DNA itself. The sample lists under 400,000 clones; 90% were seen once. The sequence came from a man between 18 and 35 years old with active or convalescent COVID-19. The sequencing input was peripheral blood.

The CDR3 coding sequence is TGTGCCAGTAGTACCGGGACAGGGGCGGTTCAGCCCCAGCATTTT. Protein: CASSTGTGAVQPQHF. The rearrangement joins TRBV19 to TRBJ1-5; 10 positions agree with TRBD1. Trimming removed 4 bases from V and 6 bases from J; junction bases left unmatched: 6. CDR3 length: 15 residues. The germline V gene has CDR1 LNHDA and CDR2 SQIVND (reference sequence).